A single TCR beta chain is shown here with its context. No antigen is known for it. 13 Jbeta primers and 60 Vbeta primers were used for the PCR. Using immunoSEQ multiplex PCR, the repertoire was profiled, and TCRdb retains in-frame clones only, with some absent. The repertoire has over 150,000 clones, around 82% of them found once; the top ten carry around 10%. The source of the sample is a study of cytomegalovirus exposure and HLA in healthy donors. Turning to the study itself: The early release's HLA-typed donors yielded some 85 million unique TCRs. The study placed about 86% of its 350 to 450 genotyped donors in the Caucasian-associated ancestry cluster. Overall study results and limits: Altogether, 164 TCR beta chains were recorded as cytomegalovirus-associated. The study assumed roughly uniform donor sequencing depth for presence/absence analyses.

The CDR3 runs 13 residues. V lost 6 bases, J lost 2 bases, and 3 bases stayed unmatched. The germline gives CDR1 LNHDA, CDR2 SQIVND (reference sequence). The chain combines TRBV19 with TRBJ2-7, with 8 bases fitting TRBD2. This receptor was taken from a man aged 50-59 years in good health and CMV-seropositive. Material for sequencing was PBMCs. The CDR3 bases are TGTGCCAGTAGCACGGGGGGGACCTACGAGCAGTACTTC. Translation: CASSTGGTYEQYF.